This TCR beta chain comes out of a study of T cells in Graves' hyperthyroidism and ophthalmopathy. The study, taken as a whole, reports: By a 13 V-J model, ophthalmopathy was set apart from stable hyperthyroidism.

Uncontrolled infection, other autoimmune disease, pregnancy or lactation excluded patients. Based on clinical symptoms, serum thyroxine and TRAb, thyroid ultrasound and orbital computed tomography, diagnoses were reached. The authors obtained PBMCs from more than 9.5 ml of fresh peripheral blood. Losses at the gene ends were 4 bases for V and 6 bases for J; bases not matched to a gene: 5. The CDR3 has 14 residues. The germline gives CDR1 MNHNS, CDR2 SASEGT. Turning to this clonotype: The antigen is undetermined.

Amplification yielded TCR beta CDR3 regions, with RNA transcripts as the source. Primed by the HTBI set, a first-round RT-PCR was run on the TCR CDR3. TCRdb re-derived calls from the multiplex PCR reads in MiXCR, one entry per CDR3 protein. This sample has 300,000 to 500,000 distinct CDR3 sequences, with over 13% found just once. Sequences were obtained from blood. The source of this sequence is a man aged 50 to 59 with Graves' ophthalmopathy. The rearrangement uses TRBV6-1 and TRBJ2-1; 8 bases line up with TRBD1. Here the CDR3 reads CASSGTGGFNEQFF. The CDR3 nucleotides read TGTGCCAGCAGTGGTACAGGGGGTTTCAATGAGCAGTTCTTC.